Described below is a single T cell receptor (beta chain) sequence and its context. At one end the junction does not follow the germline gene, possibly because of a read error. These data originate in a study of patients and donors after allogeneic stem cell transplantation. This CDR3 is 12 amino acids long. Germline-derived CDR1 and CDR2 are MNHEY and SVGAGI. TCRdb re-analysed the RT-PCR reads in MiXCR, keeping a single row per CDR3 protein. The sample contains some 880,000 distinct CDR3 sequences, around 17% of which appear only once. Sample: blood, either unsorted or a sorted T cell fraction (not recorded which). This chain connects TRBV6-5 to TRBJ2-3, with 7 bases matching TRBD2. This receptor was taken from a human donor who was either an allogeneic HSCT recipient or a stem cell or donor lymphocyte infusion donor (not recorded which). It is not recorded whose cells these are; they may come from a transplant donor. The CDR3: CASNVSRDYKTF. The CDR3 DNA is TGTGCCAGCAATGTCTCCCGGGACTACAAGACTTTT.